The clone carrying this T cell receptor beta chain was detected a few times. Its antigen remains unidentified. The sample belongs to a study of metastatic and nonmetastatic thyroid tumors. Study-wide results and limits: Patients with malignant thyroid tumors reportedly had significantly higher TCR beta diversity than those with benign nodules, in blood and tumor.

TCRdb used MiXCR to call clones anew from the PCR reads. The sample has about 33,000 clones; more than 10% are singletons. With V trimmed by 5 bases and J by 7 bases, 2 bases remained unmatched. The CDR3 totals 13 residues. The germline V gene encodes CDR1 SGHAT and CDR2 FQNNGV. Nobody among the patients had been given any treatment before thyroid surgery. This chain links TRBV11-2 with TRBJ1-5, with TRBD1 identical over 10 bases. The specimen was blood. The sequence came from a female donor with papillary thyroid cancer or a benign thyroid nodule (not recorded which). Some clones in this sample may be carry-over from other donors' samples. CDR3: CASSPDRGQPQHF. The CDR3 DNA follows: TGTGCCAGCAGCCCGGACAGGGGGCAGCCCCAGCATTTT.